This T cell receptor (beta chain) was observed in a study of shared clonotypes between healthy human individuals. The study's findings and limits: Genetic and exposure-history diversity was limited by the few donors.

Concerning this clone itself: Its antigen is unknown.

At a deep level, the assay was run. Profiling relied on immunoSEQ multiplex PCR, and the TCRdb table lists in-frame clones only, not all of them. Here the sample spans about 2,100,000 clones, about 92% being singletons. Terminally differentiated effector memory CD45RA+ cells were excluded from the naive CD8 cells, which were CD45RO-negative and positively selected for CCR7. V lost 6 bases to trimming and J lost 3 bases; unmatched junction nucleotides: 7. Per germline, CDR1 SGHNT and CDR2 YENEEA. This CDR3 has 15 residues. This chain links TRBV11-3 with TRBJ1-5; 8 nucleotides agree with TRBD1. The sample was naive CD8+ T cells from PBMCs. The TCR comes from a man between 18 and 29 years old in good health. Some clones in this sample may be carry-over from other donors' samples. DNA of the CDR3: TGTGCCAGCAGTTCCCTCAGGGGGCTCAATCAGCCCCAGCATTTT. Protein sequence: CASSSLRGLNQPQHF.